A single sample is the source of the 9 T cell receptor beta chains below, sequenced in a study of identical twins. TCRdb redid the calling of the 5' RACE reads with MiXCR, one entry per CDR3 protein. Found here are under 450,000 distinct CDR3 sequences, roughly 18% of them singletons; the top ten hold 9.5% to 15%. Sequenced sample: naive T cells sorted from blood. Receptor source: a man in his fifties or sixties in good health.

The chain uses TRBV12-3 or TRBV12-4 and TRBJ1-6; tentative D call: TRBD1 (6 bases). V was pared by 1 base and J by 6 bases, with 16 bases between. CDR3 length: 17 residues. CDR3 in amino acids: CASSLELGARVNSPLHF. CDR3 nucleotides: TGTGCCAGCAGTTTAGAGCTGGGGGCGAGGGTTAATTCACCCCTCCACTTT.

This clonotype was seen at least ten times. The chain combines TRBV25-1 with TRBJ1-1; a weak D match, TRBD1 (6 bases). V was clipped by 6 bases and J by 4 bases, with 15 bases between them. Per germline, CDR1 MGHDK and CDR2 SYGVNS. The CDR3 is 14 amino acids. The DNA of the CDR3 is TGTGCCAGCAGCCCAGGGGCGCGGGGCACTGAAGCTTTCTTT. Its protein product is CASSPGARGTEAFF. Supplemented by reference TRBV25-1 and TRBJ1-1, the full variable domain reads EADIYQTPRYLVIGTGKKITLECSQTMGHDKMYWYQQDPGMELHLIHYSYGVNSTEKGDLSSESTVSRIRTEHFPLTLESARPSHTSQYLCASSPGARGTEAFFGQGTRLTVV.

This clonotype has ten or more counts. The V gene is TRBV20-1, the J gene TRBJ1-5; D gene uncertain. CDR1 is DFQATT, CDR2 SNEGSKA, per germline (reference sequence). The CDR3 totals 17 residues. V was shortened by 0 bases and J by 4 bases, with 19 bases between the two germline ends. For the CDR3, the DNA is TGCAGTGCTAGAGATGTGGCCAGGAGGCCAGTTAATCAGCCCCAGCATTTT. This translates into CSARDVARRPVNQPQHF.

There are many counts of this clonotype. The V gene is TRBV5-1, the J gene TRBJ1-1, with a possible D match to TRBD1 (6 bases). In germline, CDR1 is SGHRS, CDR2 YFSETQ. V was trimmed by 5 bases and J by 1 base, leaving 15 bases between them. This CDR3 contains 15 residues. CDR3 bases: TGCGCCAGCAGAGCAGATGGACAGCCGAACACTGAAGCTTTCTTT. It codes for CASRADGQPNTEAFF.

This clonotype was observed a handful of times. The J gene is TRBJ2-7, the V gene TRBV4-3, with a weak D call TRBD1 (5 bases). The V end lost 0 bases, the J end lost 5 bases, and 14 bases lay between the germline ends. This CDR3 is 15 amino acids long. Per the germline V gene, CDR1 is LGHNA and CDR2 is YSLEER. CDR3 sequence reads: CASSQDDSFTDEQYF. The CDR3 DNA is TGCGCCAGCAGCCAAGACGACAGTTTTACCGACGAGCAGTACTTC.

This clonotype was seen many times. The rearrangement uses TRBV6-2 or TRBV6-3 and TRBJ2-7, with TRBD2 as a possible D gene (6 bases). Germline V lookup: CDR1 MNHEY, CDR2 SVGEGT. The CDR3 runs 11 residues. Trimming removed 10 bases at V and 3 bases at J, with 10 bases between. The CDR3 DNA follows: TGTGCCACCCGGCGGGGCTACGAGCAGTACTTC. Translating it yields CATRRGYEQYF.

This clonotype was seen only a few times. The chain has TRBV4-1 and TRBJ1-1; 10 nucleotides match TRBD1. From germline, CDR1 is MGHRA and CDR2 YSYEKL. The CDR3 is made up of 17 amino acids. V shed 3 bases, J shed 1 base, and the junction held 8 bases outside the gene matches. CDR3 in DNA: TGCGCCAGCAGCCAGTCCTCGGGACAGGGGCCGAACACTGAAGCTTTCTTT. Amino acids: CASSQSSGQGPNTEAFF.

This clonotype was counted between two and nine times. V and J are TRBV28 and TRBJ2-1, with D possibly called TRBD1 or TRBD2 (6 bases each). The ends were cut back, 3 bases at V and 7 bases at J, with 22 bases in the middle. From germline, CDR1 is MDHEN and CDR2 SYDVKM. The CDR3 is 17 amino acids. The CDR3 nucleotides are TGTGCCAGCAGTTTTGTGGCCAGGGGCAAGAGCGGGAATGAGCAGTTCTTC. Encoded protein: CASSFVARGKSGNEQFF. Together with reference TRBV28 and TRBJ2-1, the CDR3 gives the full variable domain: DVKVTQSSRYLVKRTGEKVFLECVQDMDHENMFWYRQDPGLGLRLIYFSYDVKMKEKGDIPEGYSVSREKKERFSLILESASTNQTSMYLCASSFVARGKSGNEQFFGPGTRLTVL.

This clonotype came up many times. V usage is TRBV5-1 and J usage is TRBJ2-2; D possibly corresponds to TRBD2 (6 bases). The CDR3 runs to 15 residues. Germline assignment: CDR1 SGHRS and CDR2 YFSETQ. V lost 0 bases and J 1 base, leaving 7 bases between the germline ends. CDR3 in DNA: TGCGCCAGCAGCTTGGACGGGAGGAACACCGGGGAGCTGTTTTTT. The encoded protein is CASSLDGRNTGELFF.